The clone carrying this T cell receptor beta chain was recorded at least ten times. These data come from a study of shared clonotypes between healthy human individuals. The CDR3 consists of 16 residues. The V segment lost 6 bases and the J segment 2 bases; nucleotides outside the gene matches: 8. The germline V gene has CDR1 ENHRY and CDR2 SYGVKD. Libraries were prepared by immunoSEQ multiplex PCR; TCRdb keeps only in-frame clonotypes and omits some of them. The sample has some 980,000 clones, roughly 72% seen once. The source material was memory CD4+ T cells sorted from blood. Subset of the sample: CD45RA-negative fraction. This rearrangement joins TRBV10-3 to TRBJ1-5; 9 bases are a match to TRBD1. This clonotype was obtained from a man between 18 and 35 years old in good health. The CDR3 DNA sequence: TGTGCCATCAGCACAGGGGGCTTAGGGGGCAATCAGCCCCAGCATTTT. Amino acid sequence: CAISTGGLGGNQPQHF.